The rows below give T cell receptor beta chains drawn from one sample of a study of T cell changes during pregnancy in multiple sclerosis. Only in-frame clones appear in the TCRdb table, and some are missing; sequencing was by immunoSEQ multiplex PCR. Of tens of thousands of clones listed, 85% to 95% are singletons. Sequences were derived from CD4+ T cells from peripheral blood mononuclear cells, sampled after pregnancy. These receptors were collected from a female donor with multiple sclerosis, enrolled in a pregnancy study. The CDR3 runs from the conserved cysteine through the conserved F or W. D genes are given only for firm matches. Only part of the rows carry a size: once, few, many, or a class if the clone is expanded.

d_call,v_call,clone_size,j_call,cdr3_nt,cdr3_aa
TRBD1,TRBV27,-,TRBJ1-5,TGTGCCAGCAGGGCACAGGGGGCAATTAGCAATCAGCCCCAGCATTTT,CASRAQGAISNQPQHF
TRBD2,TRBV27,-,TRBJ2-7,TGTGCCAGCAGTCCCCTAGCGGGACGATTGTACGAGCAGTACTTC,CASSPLAGRLYEQYF
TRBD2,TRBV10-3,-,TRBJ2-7,TGTGCCATCGGGGCTAGCGGGAGCTCCGAGCAGTACTTC,CAIGASGSSEQYF
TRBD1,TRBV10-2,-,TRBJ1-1,TGCGCCAGCAGTACCGGACAGGGGATCACTGAAGCTTTCTTT,CASSTGQGITEAFF
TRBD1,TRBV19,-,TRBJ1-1,TGTGCCAGTAGTATCAGGGGGACAGGGACGGGGCGGACGAACACTGAAGCTTTCTTT,CASSIRGTGTGRTNTEAFF
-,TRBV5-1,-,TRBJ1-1,TGCGCCAGCAGCTGGGGCGCGGAAGCTTTCTTT,CASSWGAEAFF
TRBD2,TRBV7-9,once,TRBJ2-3,TGTGCCAGCAGCCATGGACTAGCGGGAGCCACAGATACGCAGTATTTT,CASSHGLAGATDTQYF
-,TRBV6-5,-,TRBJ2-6,TGTGCCAGCAGTTACGGGAGCTCTGGGGCCAACGTCCTGACTTTC,CASSYGSSGANVLTF
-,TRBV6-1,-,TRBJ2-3,TGTGCCAGCAGTGAGCCCCCTACAGAGCTCTTCACAGATACGCAGTATTTT,CASSEPPTELFTDTQYF
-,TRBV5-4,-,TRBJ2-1,TGTGCCAGCAGCTCCGGACTATCCCGAGACAATGAGCAGTTCTTC,CASSSGLSRDNEQFF
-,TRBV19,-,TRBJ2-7,TGTGCCAGTAGTATATGGGCGACACCTAACTCCTACGAGCAGTACTTC,CASSIWATPNSYEQYF
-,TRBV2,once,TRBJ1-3,TGTGCCAGCAAGCCAGGGTCTGGAAACACCATATATTTT,CASKPGSGNTIYF
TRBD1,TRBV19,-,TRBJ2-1,TGTGCCAGTAGTATGGGGACAGGGAGCTCCTACAATGAGCAGTTCTTC,CASSMGTGSSYNEQFF
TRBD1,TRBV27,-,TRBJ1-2,TGTGCCAGCAGCCCCGACAGGGTTGGCTATGGCTACACCTTC,CASSPDRVGYGYTF
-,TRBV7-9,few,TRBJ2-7,TGTGCCAGCAGCTTAGAACAGGGTCAGCAGTACTTC,CASSLEQGQQYF
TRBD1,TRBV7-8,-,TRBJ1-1,TGTGCCAGCAGCCTCCGACAGGGGAGCACTGAAGCTTTCTTT,CASSLRQGSTEAFF
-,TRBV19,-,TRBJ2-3,TGTGCCAGTACCCGTGGCCAGGGGGGCGGCACAGATACGCAGTATTTT,CASTRGQGGGTDTQYF
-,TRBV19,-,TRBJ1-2,TGTGCCAGTATGGCACAGGGCGGCTACACCTTC,CASMAQGGYTF
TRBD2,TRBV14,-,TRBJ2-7,TGTGCCAGCAGCCAAAGGGCTAGCGGGATCTACGAGCAGTACTTC,CASSQRASGIYEQYF
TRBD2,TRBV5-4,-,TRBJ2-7,TGTGCCAGCAGCTTGGGAGCGGGAGGCGGGTTGTACGAGCAGTACTTC,CASSLGAGGGLYEQYF
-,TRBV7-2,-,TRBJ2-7,TGTGCCAGCAGCTTAGTTAGAGGGAGTTACGAGCAGTACTTC,CASSLVRGSYEQYF
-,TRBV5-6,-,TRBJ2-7,TGTGCCAGCAGCTCGGTGCCCGTACAGGGACGGGAGCAGTACTTC,CASSSVPVQGREQYF
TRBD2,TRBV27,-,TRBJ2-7,TGTGCCAGCAGTTCCCAACCGGGACTAGCAATCGAGCAGTACTTC,CASSSQPGLAIEQYF
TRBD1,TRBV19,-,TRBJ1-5,TGTGCCAGTAGTATCTCGACAGGGAATCAGCCCCAGCATTTT,CASSISTGNQPQHF
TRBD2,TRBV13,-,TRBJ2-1,TGTGCCAGCACGAGGACTAGCGGGAGAGGCGGTGAGCAGTTCTTC,CASTRTSGRGGEQFF
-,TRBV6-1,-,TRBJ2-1,TGTGCCAGCAAGGCAGGGGATTACAATGAGCAGTTCTTC,CASKAGDYNEQFF
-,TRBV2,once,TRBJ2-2,TGTGCCAGCAGCGGAGACCGGATCACCGGGGAGCTGTTTTTT,CASSGDRITGELFF
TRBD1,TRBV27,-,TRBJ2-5,TGTGCCAGCAGTCTAGGACAGGGAGGAGGCGCCCGAAGAGGGACCCAGTACTTC,CASSLGQGGGARRGTQYF
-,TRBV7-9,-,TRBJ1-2,TGTGCCAGCAGCAACCAACCGGACAGCTATGGCTACACCTTC,CASSNQPDSYGYTF
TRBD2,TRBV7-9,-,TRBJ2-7,TGTGCCAGCAGCTTAGGAAGGCTAGCGGGAGTCCTAGTCGAGCAGTACTTC,CASSLGRLAGVLVEQYF
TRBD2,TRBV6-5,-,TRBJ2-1,TGTGCCAGCAGTACACTAGCGGGGTACTACAATGAGCAGTTCTTC,CASSTLAGYYNEQFF
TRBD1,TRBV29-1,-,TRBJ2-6,TGCAGCACTTTTGGGACAGGCAGCTCTGGGGCCAACGTCCTGACTTTC,CSTFGTGSSGANVLTF
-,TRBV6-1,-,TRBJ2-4,TGTGCCAGCAGTGAACTGCAGGTAGCCAAAAACATTCAGTACTTC,CASSELQVAKNIQYF
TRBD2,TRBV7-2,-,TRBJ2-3,TGTGCCAGCAGCTTAGACGGGAGGTGGGCAGATACGCAGTATTTT,CASSLDGRWADTQYF
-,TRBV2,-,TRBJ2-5,TGTGCCAGCAGCGGAGCGGGCGAGACGTCAGAGACCCAGTACTTC,CASSGAGETSETQYF
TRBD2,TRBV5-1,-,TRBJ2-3,TGCGCCAGCAGCCTCGCTAGCGGGAGGGCCGTGGATACGCAGTATTTT,CASSLASGRAVDTQYF
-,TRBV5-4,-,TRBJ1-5,TGTGCCAGCAGCTTCGGAGGGAAGAGCAATCAGCCCCAGCATTTT,CASSFGGKSNQPQHF
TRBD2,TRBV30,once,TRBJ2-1,TGTGCCTGGAGGGGGGGGACTAGCGCCTACAATGAGCAGTTCTTC,CAWRGGTSAYNEQFF
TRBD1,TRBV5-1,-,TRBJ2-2,TGCGCCAGCAGCGCCGAGACAGGGGGCATTTCAGGCGGGGAGCTGTTTTTT,CASSAETGGISGGELFF
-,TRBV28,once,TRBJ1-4,TGTGCCAGCGCGAAAGGGCGGGGGACTAATGAAAAACTGTTTTTT,CASAKGRGTNEKLFF
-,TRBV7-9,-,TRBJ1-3,TGTGCCAGCAGCTATGGCGGGGGCACTGGAAACACCATATATTTT,CASSYGGGTGNTIYF
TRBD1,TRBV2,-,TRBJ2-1,TGTGCCAGCAGTGAAGCAGGGGGCGGTGAGCAGTTCTTC,CASSEAGGGEQFF
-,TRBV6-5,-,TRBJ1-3,TGTGCCAGCAGAACCCTCGGTGGAAACACCATATATTTT,CASRTLGGNTIYF
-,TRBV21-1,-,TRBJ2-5,TGTGCCAGCAGCAAAGGAGACGGGAGCGGGTTTCAAGAGACCCAGTACTTC,CASSKGDGSGFQETQYF
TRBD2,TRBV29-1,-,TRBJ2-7,TGCAGCGTTGGTTATAGCGGGAGTCCTATTCTCGAGCAGTACTTC,CSVGYSGSPILEQYF
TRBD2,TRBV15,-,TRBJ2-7,TGTGCCACCAGCAGAGGAGCGGGAGATCCTTCCCCCGAGCAGTACTTC,CATSRGAGDPSPEQYF
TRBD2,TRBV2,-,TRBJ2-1,TGTGCCAGCAGTGCTGGGAGCGGGGGCCCCAATGAGCAGTTCTTC,CASSAGSGGPNEQFF